The clone carrying this T cell receptor beta chain was recorded at least ten times. These data belong to a study of T cells in Graves' hyperthyroidism and ophthalmopathy. RNA transcripts provided the source from which TCR beta CDR3 regions were amplified. The HTBI primer set drove a first-round RT-PCR of the TCR CDR3. One entry per CDR3 protein, called by TCRdb with MiXCR from the multiplex PCR reads. The sample has about 700,000 distinct CDR3 sequences, 14% seen once; the top ten hold about 9.4%. Uncontrolled infection, other autoimmune disease, pregnancy or lactation excluded patients. The CDR3 runs 15 residues. The ends lost 6 bases at V and 3 bases at J; junction bases unmatched: 11. Per the germline V gene, CDR1 is MNHEY and CDR2 is SMNVEV (reference sequence).

The sample was blood. The origin of this receptor is a woman aged 18 to 35 with Graves' hyperthyroidism. The rearrangement joins TRBV27 to TRBJ2-7, with 7 bases lining up with TRBD2. CDR3 residues: CASSPGGSLVYEQYF. The CDR3, as DNA: TGTGCCAGCAGCCCCGGCGGGAGTTTAGTCTACGAGCAGTACTTC.